The rows below give T cell receptor beta chains drawn from one sample of a study of Graves' ophthalmopathy and Graves' hyperthyroidism. TCRdb processed the multiplex PCR reads anew with MiXCR; each CDR3 protein has one entry. The sample carries about 150,000 distinct CDR3 sequences, under 40% recorded once. Sequenced material: peripheral blood. The receptors stem from a woman in her forties with Graves' ophthalmopathy. CDR3s include the opening cysteine and the closing phenylalanine or tryptophan. The order of the fields is clone size, V gene, J gene, D gene, CDR3 protein, CDR3 DNA. The D gene is left open where the match is weak. For some rows the clone size is stated as once, few or many, or as a class when expanded; others skip it.

many,TRBV5-4,TRBJ2-7,.,CASSLMVPGRDHEQYF,TGTGCCAGCAGCCTGATGGTCCCGGGCAGGGACCACGAGCAGTACTTC
once,TRBV19,TRBJ1-1,TRBD1,CASSIRTGWETEAFF,TGTGCCAGTAGTATAAGGACAGGGTGGGAGACTGAAGCTTTCTTT
few,TRBV27,TRBJ2-5,.,CASSSHLAPRETQYF,TGTGCCAGCAGTAGCCATCTCGCCCCAAGAGAGACCCAGTACTTC
many,TRBV28,TRBJ2-7,.,CASSRQESSYEQYF,TGTGCCAGCAGTAGACAGGAGAGCTCCTACGAGCAGTACTTC
many,TRBV3-1,TRBJ2-5,TRBD1,CASSHRGTWETQYF,TGTGCCAGCAGCCACAGGGGGACCTGGGAGACCCAGTACTTC
.,TRBV6-2/TRBV6-3,TRBJ2-2,TRBD1,CASSLRDRGPTGELFF,TGTGCCAGCAGTCTCCGGGACAGGGGGCCCACCGGGGAGCTGTTTTTT
once,TRBV6-5,TRBJ1-1,.,CASSYPDAGQYTEAFF,TGTGCCAGCAGTTACCCCGACGCAGGGCAGTACACTGAAGCTTTCTTT
many,TRBV18,TRBJ1-1,TRBD1,CASSPPGDRAREAFF,TGTGCCAGCTCACCACCGGGCGACAGGGCCCGTGAAGCTTTCTTT
many,TRBV7-2,TRBJ2-5,TRBD1,CASSERTGKYGETQYF,TGTGCCAGCAGCGAACGGACAGGGAAGTATGGAGAGACCCAGTACTTC
many,TRBV12-3/TRBV12-4,TRBJ1-2,.,CASSLRGPRSYTF,TGTGCCAGCAGCCTTCGGGGACCCAGAAGCTACACCTTC
.,TRBV7-9,TRBJ2-4,.,CASSPPRRSLAKNIQYF,TGTGCCAGCAGCCCACCTCGACGGTCCCTAGCCAAAAACATTCAGTACTTC
many,TRBV12-3/TRBV12-4,TRBJ1-1,.,CASSFGRGYTEAFF,TGTGCCAGCAGTTTTGGCAGGGGTTACACTGAAGCTTTCTTT
many,TRBV20-1,TRBJ2-3,.,CSANLRRRAADTQYF,TGCAGTGCAAACCTAAGGCGCAGGGCAGCAGATACGCAGTATTTT
many,TRBV7-2,TRBJ1-5,TRBD1,CASSSGGYQPQHF,TGTGCCAGCAGTTCAGGGGGCTATCAGCCCCAGCATTTT
many,TRBV28,TRBJ2-2,.,CASSTSTENTGELFF,TGTGCCAGCAGTACTAGCACAGAGAACACCGGGGAGCTGTTTTTT
many,TRBV6-5,TRBJ2-7,TRBD2,CASSSGTRIEYEQYF,TGTGCCAGCAGTTCCGGGACTAGGATTGAGTACGAGCAGTACTTC
many,TRBV20-1,TRBJ2-5,TRBD2,CSATPGLGKTQYF,TGCAGTGCTACCCCGGGACTAGGAAAGACCCAGTACTTC
few,TRBV6-5,TRBJ1-1,.,CASSYSAGRTEAFF,TGTGCCAGCAGTTACTCGGCAGGGCGGACTGAAGCTTTCTTT
.,TRBV12-3/TRBV12-4,TRBJ1-2,.,CASSLVAGDTNYGYTF,TGTGCCAGCAGTTTGGTCGCCGGCGATACTAACTATGGCTACACCTTC
.,TRBV4-1,TRBJ2-7,TRBD2,CASSQAGLESEQYF,TGCGCCAGCAGCCAAGCGGGACTAGAAAGCGAGCAGTACTTC
.,TRBV11-2,TRBJ1-5,TRBD1,CASSFEGDRAQRSGDQPQHF,TGTGCCAGCAGCTTTGAGGGGGACAGGGCACAAAGATCTGGGGATCAGCCCCAGCATTTT
.,TRBV6-1,TRBJ2-2,.,CASTSLAGKATGELFF,TGTGCCAGCACCTCCTTGGCGGGAAAGGCCACCGGGGAGCTGTTTTTT
.,TRBV12-3/TRBV12-4,TRBJ1-1,.,CASIPRGDHTEAFF,TGTGCCAGCATCCCTCGCGGTGATCACACTGAAGCTTTCTTT
.,TRBV6-2/TRBV6-3,TRBJ1-2,.,CASSYGQPYGYTF,TGTGCCAGCAGTTACGGGCAGCCCTATGGCTACACCTTC
.,TRBV28,TRBJ1-5,.,CASSLSGVNQPQHF,TGTGCCAGCAGTCTAAGCGGAGTCAATCAGCCCCAGCATTTT
many,TRBV5-1,TRBJ1-1,.,CASSFGAGVNTEAFF,TGCGCCAGCAGCTTTGGGGCGGGGGTGAACACTGAAGCTTTCTTT
.,TRBV6-5,TRBJ1-1,TRBD1,CASSYRQGVTEAFF,TGTGCCAGCAGCTACAGACAGGGTGTGACTGAAGCTTTCTTT
once,TRBV7-6,TRBJ2-5,TRBD2,CASSLERGGYQETQYF,TGTGCCAGCAGCTTGGAGCGGGGGGGATACCAAGAGACCCAGTACTTC
.,TRBV6-2/TRBV6-3,TRBJ2-5,.,CASMTGASGETQYF,TGTGCCAGCATGACGGGGGCTAGCGGTGAGACCCAGTACTTC
.,TRBV12-3/TRBV12-4,TRBJ2-4,.,CASSLYRESKNIQYF,TGTGCCAGCAGTTTATATCGGGAGAGCAAAAACATTCAGTACTTC